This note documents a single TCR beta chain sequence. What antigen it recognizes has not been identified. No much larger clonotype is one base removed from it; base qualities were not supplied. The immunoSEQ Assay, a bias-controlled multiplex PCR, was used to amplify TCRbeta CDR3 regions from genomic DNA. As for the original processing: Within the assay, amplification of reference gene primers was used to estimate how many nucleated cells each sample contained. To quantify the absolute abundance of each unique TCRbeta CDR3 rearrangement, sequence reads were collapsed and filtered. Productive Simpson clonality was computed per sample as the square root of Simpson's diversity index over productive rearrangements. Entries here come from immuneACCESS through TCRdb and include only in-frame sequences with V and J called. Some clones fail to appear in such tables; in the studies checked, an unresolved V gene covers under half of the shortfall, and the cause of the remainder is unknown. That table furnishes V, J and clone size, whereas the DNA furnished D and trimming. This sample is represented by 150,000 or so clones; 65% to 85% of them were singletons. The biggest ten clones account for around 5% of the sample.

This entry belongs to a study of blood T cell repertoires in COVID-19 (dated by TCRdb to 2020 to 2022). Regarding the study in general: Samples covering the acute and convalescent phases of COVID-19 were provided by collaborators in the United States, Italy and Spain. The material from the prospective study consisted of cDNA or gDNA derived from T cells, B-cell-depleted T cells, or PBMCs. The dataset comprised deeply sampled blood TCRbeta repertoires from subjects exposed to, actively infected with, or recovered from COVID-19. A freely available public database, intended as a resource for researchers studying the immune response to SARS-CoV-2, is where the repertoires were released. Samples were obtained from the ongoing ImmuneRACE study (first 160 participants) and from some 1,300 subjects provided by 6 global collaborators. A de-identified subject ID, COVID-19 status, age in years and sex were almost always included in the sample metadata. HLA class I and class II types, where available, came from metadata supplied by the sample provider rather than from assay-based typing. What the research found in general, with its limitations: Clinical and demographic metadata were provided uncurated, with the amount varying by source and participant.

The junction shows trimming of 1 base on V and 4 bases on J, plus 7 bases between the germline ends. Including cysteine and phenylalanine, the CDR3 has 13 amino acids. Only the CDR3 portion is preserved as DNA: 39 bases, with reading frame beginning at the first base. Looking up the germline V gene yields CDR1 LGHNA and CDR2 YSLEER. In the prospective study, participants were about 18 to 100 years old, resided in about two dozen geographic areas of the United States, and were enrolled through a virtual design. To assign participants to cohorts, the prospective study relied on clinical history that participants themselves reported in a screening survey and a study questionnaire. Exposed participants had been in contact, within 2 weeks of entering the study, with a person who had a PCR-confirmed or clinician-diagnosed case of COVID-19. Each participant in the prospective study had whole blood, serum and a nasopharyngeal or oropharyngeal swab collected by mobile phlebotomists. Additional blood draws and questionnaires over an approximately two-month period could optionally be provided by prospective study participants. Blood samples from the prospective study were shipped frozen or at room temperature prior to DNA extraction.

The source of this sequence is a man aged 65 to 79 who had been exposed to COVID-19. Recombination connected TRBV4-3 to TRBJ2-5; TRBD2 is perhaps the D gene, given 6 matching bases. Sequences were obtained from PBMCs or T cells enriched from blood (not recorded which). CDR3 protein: CASSQVGGETQYF. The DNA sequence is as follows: TGCGCCAGCAGCCAAGTGGGGGGAGAGACCCAGTACTTC.